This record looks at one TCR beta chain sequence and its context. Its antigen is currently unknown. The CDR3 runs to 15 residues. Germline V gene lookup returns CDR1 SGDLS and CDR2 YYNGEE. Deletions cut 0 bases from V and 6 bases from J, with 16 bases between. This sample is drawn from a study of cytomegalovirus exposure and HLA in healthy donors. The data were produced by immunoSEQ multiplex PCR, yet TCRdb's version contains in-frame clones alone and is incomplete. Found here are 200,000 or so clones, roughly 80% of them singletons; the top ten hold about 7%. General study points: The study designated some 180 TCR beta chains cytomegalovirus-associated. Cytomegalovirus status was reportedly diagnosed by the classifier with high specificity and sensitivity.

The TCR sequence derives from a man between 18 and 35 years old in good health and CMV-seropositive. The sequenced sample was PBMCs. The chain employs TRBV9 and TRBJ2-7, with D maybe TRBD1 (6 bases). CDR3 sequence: CASSVGPGAQREQYF. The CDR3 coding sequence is TGTGCCAGCAGCGTAGGCCCAGGGGCGCAGCGCGAGCAGTACTTC.